These 13 T cell receptor beta chains originate from one sample sequenced in a study of blood T cell repertoires in COVID-19. Some clones are missing from TCRdb's copy, which holds only in-frame ones; the method was immunoSEQ multiplex PCR. The repertoire consists of about 190,000 clones, with 88% occurring once and the leading ten covering approximately 4%. The material sequenced was peripheral blood. All receptors come from a human donor in a cohort sampled during active COVID-19.

The V and J genes are TRBV2 and TRBJ1-5; TRBD1 might be the D (6 bases). Trimming cost V 6 bases and J 2 bases, with 17 bases left between them. The CDR3 loop spans 16 amino acids. Germline V CDR1 and CDR2: SNHLY, FYNNEI. CDR3: CASRSQGSVGNQPQHF. In DNA form, the CDR3 reads TGTGCCAGCAGATCTCAGGGGTCGGTGGGCAATCAGCCCCAGCATTTT.

The chain joins TRBV15 to TRBJ2-1; TRBD2 matches at 9 bases. The CDR3 is 13 residues long. Germline loops: CDR1 LNHNV, CDR2 YYDKDF (reference sequence). J was trimmed by 10 bases and V by 8 bases; bases with no gene match: 9. The DNA for the CDR3 is TGTGCCACCTTGCGGGAGGGCCGTCACGAGCAGTTCTTC. It translates to CATLREGRHEQFF.

This clone occurred once. The chain is built from TRBV18 and TRBJ2-3; D may be TRBD1 (6 bases). The CDR3 extends over 15 amino acids. Trimming shortened V by 1 base and J by 4 bases, and 12 bases separated the two germline ends. The germline V gene encodes CDR1 KGHSH and CDR2 LQKENI. The CDR3 here is CASSPQGQLADTQYF. In DNA form, the CDR3 reads TGTGCCAGCTCACCACAGGGACAATTGGCAGATACGCAGTATTTT.

The chain couples TRBV2 to TRBJ2-7; D gene unclear. The CDR3 covers 12 residues. The germline CDR1 and CDR2 sequences are SNHLY and FYNNEI. Trimming stripped 6 bases from V and 1 base from J, with 7 bases between. The CDR3, as DNA: TGTGCCAGCAGAGAGATATCCTACGAGCAGTACTTC. It specifies CASREISYEQYF.

This clone appeared a few times. The rearrangement links TRBV6-2 or TRBV6-3 to TRBJ2-7; D unclear. In germline, CDR1 is MNHEY, CDR2 SVGEGT. With 5 bases removed from V and 0 bases from J, the gap between germline ends came to 5 bases. CDR3 length equals 12 residues. CDR3 region: CASSVNSYEQYF. The DNA for the CDR3 is TGTGCCAGCAGTGTTAACTCCTACGAGCAGTACTTC.

The chain is built from TRBV7-9 and TRBJ2-5, with 11 positions matching TRBD2. Trimming cost V 0 bases and J 3 bases; bases outside gene matches: 0. The CDR3 length is 15 residues. Germline V gives CDR1 SEHNR, CDR2 FQNEAQ (reference sequence). CDR3 coding DNA: TGTGCCAGCAGCTTAGCGGGACTAGCGGAAGAGACCCAGTACTTC. Translation gives CASSLAGLAEETQYF.

This clone was counted only a few times. The V and J genes are TRBV2 and TRBJ1-6, with 7 nucleotides matching TRBD1. V trimming: 6 bases; J trimming: 11 bases; junction bases outside the gene matches: 7. The CDR3 totals 13 residues. Germline V gene sequence: CDR1 SNHLY, CDR2 FYNNEI. The CDR3 coding sequence is TGTGCCAGCAGACGGACAGGCGGTACACCCCTCCACTTT. It codes for CASRRTGGTPLHF.

The chain uses TRBV10-1 and TRBJ1-3; D may be TRBD1 (6 bases). Trimming took 0 bases from V and 1 from J, leaving 10 bases between them. The CDR3 extends over 16 amino acids. Germline CDR1 reads WNHNN; CDR2 reads SYGVQD (reference sequence). The CDR3 DNA sequence: TGCGCCAGCAGTGAGTCCAGGGGTCTATCTGGAAACACCATATATTTT. Protein: CASSESRGLSGNTIYF.

J is TRBJ2-3 and V is TRBV6-5, with 9 bases that match TRBD1. The length of the CDR3 is 16 residues. Trimming at V came to 2 bases and at J to 5 bases, leaving 8 bases not matched to a gene. Per the germline V gene, CDR1 is MNHEY and CDR2 is SVGAGI. CDR3 nucleotide sequence: TGTGCCAGCAGTTACCGTCCGGGACAGGGAGTAGATACGCAGTATTTT. Translated: CASSYRPGQGVDTQYF.

The rearrangement joins TRBV9 to TRBJ2-1, with D hard to call. The CDR3 length is 14 residues. Germline lookup yields CDR1 SGDLS and CDR2 YYNGEE. Trimming removed 6 bases at V and 0 bases at J, with 10 bases between. In DNA form, the CDR3 reads TGTGCCAGCAACCAGGATGCCTCCTACAATGAGCAGTTCTTC. As protein: CASNQDASYNEQFF.

The chain carries TRBV27 and TRBJ1-1; perhaps TRBD1 as D (6 bases). Germline V gives CDR1 MNHEY, CDR2 SMNVEV (reference sequence). The V end was cut by 2 bases, the J end by 7 bases, with 11 bases between. The length of the CDR3 is 13 residues. In DNA, the CDR3 is TGTGCCAGCAGTTTAGGGGGGGGCCTTGAAGCTTTCTTT. Translation gives CASSLGGGLEAFF.

The CDR3 DNA reads as TGCGCCAGCACCCCCCTGGGGACTAGCGGGAACGTGCAGTACTTC. Translation: CASTPLGTSGNVQYF. The chain is built from TRBV10-2 and TRBJ2-7, with 13 nucleotides matching TRBD2. The ends lost 7 bases at V and 9 bases at J; junction bases unmatched: 12. The CDR3 contains 15 residues. The germline gives CDR1 WSHSY, CDR2 SAAADI.

This chain connects TRBV7-9 to TRBJ2-1; tentatively, D is TRBD1 (5 bases). V gave up 0 bases and J gave up 3 bases, with 9 bases separating them. CDR1 SEHNR and CDR2 FQNEAQ come from the germline V gene (reference sequence). This CDR3 spans 15 amino acids. DNA of the CDR3: TGTGCCAGCAGCTTAGCCTTAGACAGCTACAATGAGCAGTTCTTC. Its translation is CASSLALDSYNEQFF.